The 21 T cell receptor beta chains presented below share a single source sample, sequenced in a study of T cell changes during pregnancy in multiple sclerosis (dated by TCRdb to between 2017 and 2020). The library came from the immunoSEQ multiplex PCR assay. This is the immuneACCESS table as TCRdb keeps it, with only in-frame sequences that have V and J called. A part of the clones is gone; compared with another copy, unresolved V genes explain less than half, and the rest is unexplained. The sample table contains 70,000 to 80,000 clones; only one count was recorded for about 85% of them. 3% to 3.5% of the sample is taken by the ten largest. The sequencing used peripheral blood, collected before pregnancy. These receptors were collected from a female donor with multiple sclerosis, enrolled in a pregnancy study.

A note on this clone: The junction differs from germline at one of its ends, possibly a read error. CDR3 nucleotide sequence: TGCAGCTTTGATGGACAGGGAGCTTCAGAGACCCAGTACTTC. The encoded protein is CSFDGQGASETQYF. The chain employs TRBV29-1 and TRBJ2-5; TRBD1 agrees at 8 bases. Germline values: CDR1 SQVTM, CDR2 ANQGSEA. The CDR3 is 14 amino acids.

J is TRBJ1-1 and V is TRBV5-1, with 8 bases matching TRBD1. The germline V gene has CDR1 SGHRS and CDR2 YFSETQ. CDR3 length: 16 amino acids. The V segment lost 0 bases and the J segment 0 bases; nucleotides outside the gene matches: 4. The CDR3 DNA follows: TGCGCCAGCAGCTTGGTCCGGACAGGGATGAACACTGAAGCTTTCTTT. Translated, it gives CASSLVRTGMNTEAFF.

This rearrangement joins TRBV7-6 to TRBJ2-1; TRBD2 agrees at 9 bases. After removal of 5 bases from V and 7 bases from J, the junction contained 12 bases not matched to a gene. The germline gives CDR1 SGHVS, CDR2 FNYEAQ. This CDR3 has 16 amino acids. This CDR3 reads CASSKGGGRAFNEQFF. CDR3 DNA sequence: TGTGCCAGCAGCAAAGGGGGCGGGAGGGCCTTTAATGAGCAGTTCTTC.

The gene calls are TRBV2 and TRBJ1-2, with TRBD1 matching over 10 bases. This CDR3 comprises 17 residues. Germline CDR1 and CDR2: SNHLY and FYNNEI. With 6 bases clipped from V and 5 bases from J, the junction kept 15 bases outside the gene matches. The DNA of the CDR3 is TGTGCCAGCAGCGACCGACCAGGGACAGGGGCTGGGTATGGCTACACCTTC. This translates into CASSDRPGTGAGYGYTF.

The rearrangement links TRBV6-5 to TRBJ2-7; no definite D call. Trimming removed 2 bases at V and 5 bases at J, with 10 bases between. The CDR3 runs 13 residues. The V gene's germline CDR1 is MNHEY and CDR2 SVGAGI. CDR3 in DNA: TGTGCCAGCAGTTACCCGCCAGTCCACGAGCAGTACTTC. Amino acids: CASSYPPVHEQYF.

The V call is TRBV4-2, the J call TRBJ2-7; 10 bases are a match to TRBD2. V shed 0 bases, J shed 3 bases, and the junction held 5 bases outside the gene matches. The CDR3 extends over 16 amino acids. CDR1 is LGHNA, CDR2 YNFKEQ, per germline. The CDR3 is CASSQDQRGGFYEQYF. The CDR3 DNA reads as TGTGCCAGCAGCCAAGATCAGCGGGGGGGCTTCTACGAGCAGTACTTC.

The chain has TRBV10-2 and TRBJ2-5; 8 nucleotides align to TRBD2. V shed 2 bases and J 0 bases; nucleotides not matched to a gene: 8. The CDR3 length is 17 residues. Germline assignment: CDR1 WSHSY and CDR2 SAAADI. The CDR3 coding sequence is TGCGCCAGCAGTGAGGGCCGACTAGCGTCCAACCAAGAGACCCAGTACTTC. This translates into CASSEGRLASNQETQYF.

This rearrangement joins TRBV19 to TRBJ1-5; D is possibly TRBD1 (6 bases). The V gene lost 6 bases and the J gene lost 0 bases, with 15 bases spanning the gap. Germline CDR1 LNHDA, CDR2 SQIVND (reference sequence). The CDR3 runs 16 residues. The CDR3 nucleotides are TGTGCCAGTAGCCGATACAGGGATTCTAGCAATCAGCCCCAGCATTTT. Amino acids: CASSRYRDSSNQPQHF.

This chain's CDR3 is CASSLGQGASYNEQFF. DNA of the CDR3: TGCGCCAGCAGCTTGGGGCAGGGGGCCTCCTACAATGAGCAGTTCTTC. This rearrangement joins TRBV5-1 to TRBJ2-1; 8 bases are shared with TRBD1. Germline lookup yields CDR1 SGHRS and CDR2 YFSETQ. V was clipped by 0 bases and J by 0 bases; unmatched bases: 2. The CDR3 spans 16 residues.

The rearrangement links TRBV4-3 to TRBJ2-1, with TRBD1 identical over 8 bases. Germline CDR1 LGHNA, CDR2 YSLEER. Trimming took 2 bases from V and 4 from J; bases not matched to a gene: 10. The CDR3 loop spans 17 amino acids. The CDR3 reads CASSQTGGLGLYNEQFF. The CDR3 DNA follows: TGCGCCAGCAGCCAAACAGGGGGGTTGGGTCTTTACAATGAGCAGTTCTTC.

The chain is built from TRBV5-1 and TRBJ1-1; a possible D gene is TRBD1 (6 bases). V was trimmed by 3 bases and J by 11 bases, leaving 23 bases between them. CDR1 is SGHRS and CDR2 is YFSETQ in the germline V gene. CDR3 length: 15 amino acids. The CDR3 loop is CASSSDSGVTGWAFF. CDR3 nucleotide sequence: TGCGCCAGCAGCTCAGATTCCGGGGTGACAGGATGGGCTTTCTTT.

DNA of the CDR3: TGTGCCAGCAGCTTATCAGGGCTAGTTGGGAATAATTCACCCCTCCACTTT. It specifies CASSLSGLVGNNSPLHF. The rearrangement joins TRBV5-4 to TRBJ1-6, with TRBD1 as a possible D gene (5 bases). The V end was cut by 2 bases, the J end by 5 bases, with 17 bases between. CDR1 and CDR2 (germline): SGHNT, YYREEE (reference sequence). CDR3 length: 17 residues.

Here the CDR3 reads CASSPEGSETQYF. In DNA, the CDR3 is TGTGCCAGCTCACCGGAGGGGTCAGAGACCCAGTACTTC. The genes are TRBV18 and TRBJ2-5, with a possible D match to TRBD2 (6 bases). V was shortened by 3 bases and J by 4 bases, with 9 bases between the two germline ends. Germline V CDR1 and CDR2: KGHSH, LQKENI. This CDR3 spans 13 amino acids.

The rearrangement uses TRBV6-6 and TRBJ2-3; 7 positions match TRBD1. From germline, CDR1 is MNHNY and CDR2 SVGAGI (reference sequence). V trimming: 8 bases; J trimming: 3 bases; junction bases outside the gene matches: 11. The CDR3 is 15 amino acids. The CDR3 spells CASRQGMFGTDTQYF. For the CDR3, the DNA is TGTGCCAGCCGACAGGGAATGTTCGGTACAGATACGCAGTATTTT.

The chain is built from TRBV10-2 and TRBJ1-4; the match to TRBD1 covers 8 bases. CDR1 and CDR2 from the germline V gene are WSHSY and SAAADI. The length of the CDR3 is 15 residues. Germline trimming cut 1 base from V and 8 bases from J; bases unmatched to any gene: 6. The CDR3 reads CASSELYRGEEKLFF. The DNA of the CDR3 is TGCGCCAGCAGTGAGTTATACAGGGGGGAAGAAAAACTGTTTTTT.

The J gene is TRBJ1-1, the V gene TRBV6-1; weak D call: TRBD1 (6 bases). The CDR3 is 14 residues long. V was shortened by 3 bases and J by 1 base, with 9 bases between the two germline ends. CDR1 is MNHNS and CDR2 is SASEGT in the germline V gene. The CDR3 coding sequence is TGTGCCAGCAGTGACACAGGGTGGAACACTGAAGCTTTCTTT. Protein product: CASSDTGWNTEAFF.

The CDR3 reads CASSHNGGNSPLHF. The CDR3 coding sequence is TGCGCCAGCAGCCACAACGGGGGTAATTCACCCCTCCACTTT. The chain recombines TRBV4-3 with TRBJ1-6, with TRBD1 as a possible D gene (5 bases). CDR1 and CDR2 (germline): LGHNA, YSLEER. This CDR3 comprises 14 residues. V gave up 3 bases and J gave up 6 bases, with 9 bases separating them.

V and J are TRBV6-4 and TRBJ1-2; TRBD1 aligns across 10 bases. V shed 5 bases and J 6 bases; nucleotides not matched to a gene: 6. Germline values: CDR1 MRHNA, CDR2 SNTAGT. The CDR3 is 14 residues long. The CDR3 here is CASSPGQGFDGYTF. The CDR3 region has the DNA TGTGCCAGCAGTCCGGGACAGGGGTTCGATGGCTACACCTTC.

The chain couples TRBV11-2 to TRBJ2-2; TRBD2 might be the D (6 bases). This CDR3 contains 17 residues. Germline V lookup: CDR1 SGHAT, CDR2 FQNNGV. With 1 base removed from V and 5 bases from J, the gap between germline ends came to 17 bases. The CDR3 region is CASSLVGGARRTGELFF. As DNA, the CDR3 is TGTGCCAGCAGCTTAGTCGGAGGGGCTCGTAGGACCGGGGAGCTGTTTTTT.

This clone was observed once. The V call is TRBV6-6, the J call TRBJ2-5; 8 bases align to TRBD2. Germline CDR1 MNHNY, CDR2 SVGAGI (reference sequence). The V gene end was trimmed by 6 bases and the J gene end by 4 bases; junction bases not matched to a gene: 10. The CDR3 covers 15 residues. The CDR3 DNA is TGTGCCAGCAGCATATTGACCGGGACTAGAGAGACCCAGTACTTC. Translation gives CASSILTGTRETQYF.

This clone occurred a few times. CDR3 amino acids: CASSLVAGGTDTQYF. The CDR3 DNA follows: TGTGCCAGCAGCTTGGTGGCAGGGGGGACAGATACGCAGTATTTT. The J gene is TRBJ2-3, the V gene TRBV5-6; a possible D gene is TRBD1 (7 bases). The length of the CDR3 is 15 residues. With 0 bases removed from V and 3 bases from J, the gap between germline ends came to 11 bases. Germline lookup yields CDR1 SGHDT and CDR2 YYEEEE.